A single sample gave rise to the 17 T cell receptor beta chains below, sequenced in a study of glioma-infiltrating T cells. The iRepertoire nested amplicon-rescue multiplex PCR amplified TCR alpha and beta CDR3s from RNA. TCRdb reprocessed the multiplex PCR reads with MiXCR, giving one entry per CDR3 protein. Of 150,000 to 200,000 distinct CDR3 sequences listed, roughly a third are singletons. What was sequenced was glioma tissue, nonneoplastic brain tissue, or PBMCs (not recorded which). The source is a human donor with low-grade glioma or glioblastoma, undergoing nonglioma brain surgery, or in good health (not recorded which).

This clonotype came up once. Just one base apart from a much larger clone, this may be a read error. The chain uses TRBV7-9 and TRBJ2-3; 9 positions agree with TRBD1. Looked up from germline, CDR1 is SEHNR and CDR2 is FQNEAQ (reference sequence). The CDR3 has 15 residues. The chain's CDR3 is CASSTGQGNTNTQYF. CDR3 DNA: TGTGCCAGCAGCACCGGACAGGGGAACACAAATACGCAGTATTTT.

This clonotype has only a few counts. Possible read error: a much larger clone is one base away. The rearrangement joins TRBV4-1 to TRBJ1-1, with D perhaps matching TRBD1 (5 bases). CDR3 length equals 15 residues. The V gene's germline CDR1 is MGHRA and CDR2 YSYEKL. V lost 2 bases, J lost 7 bases, and 17 bases lay in between. CDR3 amino acids: CASSQSWVGDDEAFF. The CDR3 DNA sequence: TGCGCCAGCAGCCAATCATGGGTGGGGGACGATGAAGCTTTCTTT.

This clonotype was observed at least ten times. The chain joins TRBV5-1 to TRBJ1-1; TRBD1 might be the D (5 bases). This CDR3 is built from 13 residues. With 5 bases removed from V and 4 bases from J, the gap between germline ends came to 12 bases. Germline CDR1 SGHRS, CDR2 YFSETQ. This chain's CDR3 is CASRSGSGTEAFF. CDR3 nucleotide sequence: TGCGCCAGCAGATCAGGGTCGGGCACTGAAGCTTTCTTT.

Turning to this clonotype: A much more abundant neighbour one base away suggests this may be a read error. The DNA for the CDR3 is TGTGCCAGCAGCCCTGGAGTTGGGGTGCTTGAGCTGTTTTTT. This sequence encodes CASSPGVGVLELFF. The chain links TRBV3-1 to TRBJ2-2; no clear D. Trimming took off 4 bases at V and 11 bases at J, with 17 bases between the two ends. The CDR3 is 14 amino acids. CDR1 is LGHDT and CDR2 is YNNKEL in the germline V gene (reference sequence).

The chain combines TRBV25-1 with TRBJ1-2, with 7 bases lining up with TRBD1. V shed 2 bases and J 2 bases; nucleotides not matched to a gene: 11. The CDR3 has 17 amino acids. Germline loops: CDR1 MGHDK, CDR2 SYGVNS. The CDR3 DNA is TGTGCCAGCAGTGAACGACAGGGTTCATTCGGAAACTATGGCTACACCTTC. Translation: CASSERQGSFGNYGYTF.

This clonotype has at least ten counts. This chain joins TRBV7-2 and TRBJ1-5; D unresolved. V dropped 1 base and J dropped 2 bases, with 6 bases sitting between them. The V gene's germline CDR1 is SGHTA and CDR2 FQGNSA. This CDR3 comprises 14 residues. DNA for the CDR3: TGTGCCAGCAGCTTAGACACAGGCAATCAGCCCCAGCATTTT. Its translation is CASSLDTGNQPQHF.

The sample holds one count of this clonotype. A clone one base away is much larger, so this may be a read error. The chain has TRBV28 and TRBJ2-2; a weak D match, TRBD1 (5 bases). There are 11 residues in the CDR3. CDR1 and CDR2 from the germline V gene are MDHEN and SYDVKM. The CDR3: CVTRRGEKLFF. CDR3 bases: TGTGTCACCCGAAGGGGCGAGAAGCTGTTTTTT. The entire variable domain, with the rest obtained from reference TRBV28 and TRBJ2-2, is as follows: DVKVTQSSRYLVKRTGEKVFLECVQDMDHENMFWYRQDPGLGLRLIYFSYDVKMKEKGDIPEGYSVSREKKERFSLILESASTNQTSMYLCVTRRGEKLFFGEGSRLTVL.

The gene calls are TRBV29-1 and TRBJ2-5; 7 bases line up with TRBD2. V shed 5 bases, J shed 5 bases, and the junction held 8 bases outside the gene matches. This CDR3 comprises 13 residues. Germline V CDR1 and CDR2: SQVTM, ANQGSEA. The CDR3 sequence: CSVLGRAIETQYF. CDR3 in DNA: TGCAGCGTTCTGGGGAGGGCCATCGAGACCCAGTACTTC.

This clonotype was observed at least ten times. V is TRBV28 and J is TRBJ2-3; D may correspond to TRBD1 or TRBD2 (5 bases each). This CDR3 is 15 amino acids long. Germline V CDR1 and CDR2: MDHEN, SYDVKM. The ends were cut back, 8 bases at V and 0 bases at J, with 15 bases in the middle. DNA of the CDR3: TGTGCCAGCGGGGCTATAGCGCCAAGCACAGATACGCAGTATTTT. Its translation: CASGAIAPSTDTQYF.

This clonotype was counted many times. The J gene is TRBJ1-3, the V gene TRBV6-1; 7 nucleotides align to TRBD1. The length of the CDR3 is 16 residues. V was pared by 6 bases and J by 0 bases, with 8 bases of the junction left unmatched. CDR1 and CDR2 from the germline V gene are MNHNS and SASEGT. CDR3 nucleotide sequence: TGTGCCAGCAGACCAAGGACAGGATACTCTGGAAACACCATATATTTT. Residues: CASRPRTGYSGNTIYF.

This rearrangement joins TRBV4-1 to TRBJ2-7; 8 bases align to TRBD1. CDR1 is MGHRA, CDR2 YSYEKL, per germline. This CDR3 contains 16 residues. J lost 5 bases, V lost 2 bases, and 11 bases had no gene match. The CDR3 reads CASSQKAGGLDHEQYF. The CDR3 nucleotides are TGCGCCAGCAGCCAAAAAGCAGGGGGCTTGGACCACGAGCAGTACTTC.

This clonotype appeared a single time. The chain combines TRBV29-1 with TRBJ1-2; D perhaps matches TRBD1 (5 bases). This CDR3 has 12 amino acids. Germline CDR1 reads SQVTM; CDR2 reads ANQGSEA. The germline V and J ends were trimmed by 4 bases and 8 bases, with 14 bases remaining between them. The CDR3 here is CSVGEGSGGYTF. CDR3 DNA sequence: TGCAGCGTTGGAGAGGGGTCCGGGGGCTACACCTTC.

This clonotype was counted ten times or more. V and J are TRBV20-1 and TRBJ2-2; 7 nucleotides match TRBD2. This CDR3 is built from 14 residues. Germline CDR1 is DFQATT and CDR2 is SNEGSKA (reference sequence). V was pared by 4 bases and J by 5 bases, with 7 bases of the junction left unmatched. This chain's CDR3 is CSAISQRGTGELFF. CDR3 nucleotide sequence: TGCAGTGCTATCAGCCAGCGGGGAACCGGGGAGCTGTTTTTT.

This clonotype has at least ten counts. The chain carries TRBV4-3 and TRBJ2-7; D unresolved. CDR1 and CDR2 from the germline V gene are LGHNA and YSLEER. The CDR3 has 14 residues. V was cut by 1 base and J by 5 bases, with 12 bases left in between. CDR3 coding DNA: TGCGCCAGCAGCCAAGCCACACGGACCCACGAGCAGTACTTC. Its protein product is CASSQATRTHEQYF.

This clonotype was observed many times. The chain is built from TRBV28 and TRBJ1-2; 9 bases are a match to TRBD1. Germline V CDR1 and CDR2: MDHEN, SYDVKM. The V segment lost 5 bases and the J segment 6 bases; nucleotides outside the gene matches: 10. This CDR3 spans 15 amino acids. CDR3 nucleotide sequence: TGTGCCAGCAGTCCAACCCGGACAGGGGTTAATGGCTACACCTTC. It specifies CASSPTRTGVNGYTF.

As for this clonotype: Given a much more abundant clone one base away, this may be a read error. The gene calls are TRBV7-9 and TRBJ2-3; possibly TRBD1 for D (6 bases). There are 15 residues in the CDR3. Germline assignment: CDR1 SEHNR and CDR2 FQNEAQ (reference sequence). CDR3 region: CASSLRGSATDTQYF. The CDR3 bases are TGCGCCAGCAGCTTAAGGGGGAGTGCGACAGATACGCAGTATTTT.

This clonotype has ten or more counts. The chain employs TRBV28 and TRBJ1-3; weak D call: TRBD1 (5 bases). The V gene lost 5 bases and the J gene lost 0 bases, with 11 bases spanning the gap. Germline CDR1 MDHEN, CDR2 SYDVKM. This CDR3 region has 15 residues. The CDR3 is CASSARGSSGNTIYF. CDR3 in DNA: TGTGCCAGCAGTGCTCGGGGGAGCTCTGGAAACACCATATATTTT.